Below, one T cell receptor (beta chain) is given with its context. Its antigen is currently unknown. Profiled with immunoSEQ multiplex PCR; TCRdb holds only in-frame clones, not every one. This sample yields tens of thousands of clones, of which roughly 88% are seen a single time; approximately 0.11% belongs to the top ten. The germline gives CDR1 SGHRS, CDR2 YFSETQ. The V end was cut by 7 bases, the J end by 4 bases, with 11 bases between. This CDR3 has 13 residues. This specimen comes from a study of graft-versus-host responses after intestinal transplantation. Study-wide results and limits: The study associated peak circulating GvH clone levels with early post-transplant HvG declines.

The input for sequencing was unstimulated CD4+ T cells sorted from spleen or lymph node cells, taken before intestinal transplant. The V gene is TRBV5-1, the J gene TRBJ1-4; D might be TRBD1 (5 bases). This TCR came from a human donor who received an intestinal transplant. The CDR3, as DNA: TGCGCCAGCCGCCTCGACAGTAATGAAAAACTGTTTTTT. Translation: CASRLDSNEKLFF.